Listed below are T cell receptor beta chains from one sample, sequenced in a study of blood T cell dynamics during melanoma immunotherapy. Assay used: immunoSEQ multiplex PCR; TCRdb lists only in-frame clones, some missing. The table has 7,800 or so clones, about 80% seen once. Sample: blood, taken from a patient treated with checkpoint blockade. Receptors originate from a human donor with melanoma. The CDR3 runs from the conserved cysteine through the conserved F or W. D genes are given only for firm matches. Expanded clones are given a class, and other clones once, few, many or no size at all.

DNA: TGTGCCAGCACCCACCCCGGACAGACCTACGAGCAGTACTTC
CDR3: CASTHPGQTYEQYF
V: TRBV7-9
J: TRBJ2-7
D: NA
size: NA

DNA: TGTGCCAGCAGCGTTTCCACCGGGACTAGCGGGAAGAGCTCCTACAATGAGCAGTTCTTC
CDR3: CASSVSTGTSGKSSYNEQFF
V: TRBV9
J: TRBJ2-1
D: TRBD2
size: once

DNA: TGTGTTTCCGGTTATCAGCCCCAGCATTTT
CDR3: CVSGYQPQHF
V: TRBV6-5
J: TRBJ1-5
D: NA
size: NA

DNA: TGCAGCGCCCGGACAGGGACCTCTGGAAACACCATATATTTT
CDR3: CSARTGTSGNTIYF
V: TRBV29-1
J: TRBJ1-3
D: TRBD1
size: NA

DNA: TGCGCCAGCAGCGAGGGATCGAAGGGCGAGCAGTACTTC
CDR3: CASSEGSKGEQYF
V: TRBV5-1
J: TRBJ2-7
D: NA
size: NA

DNA: TGTGCCAGCAGACGGGACGCGAACTATGGCTACACCTTC
CDR3: CASRRDANYGYTF
V: TRBV6-5
J: TRBJ1-2
D: NA
size: NA

DNA: TGTGCCAGCAGCCCAGACAATTACGAGCAGTACTTC
CDR3: CASSPDNYEQYF
V: TRBV5-5
J: TRBJ2-7
D: NA
size: few

DNA: TGCGCCAGCAGCCCGGGACATGAGAGCTCCTACAATGAGCAGTTCTTC
CDR3: CASSPGHESSYNEQFF
V: TRBV5-1
J: TRBJ2-1
D: NA
size: NA

DNA: TGTGCCAGCAGCTTAGGGGGAGACGGGTACGAGCAGTACTTC
CDR3: CASSLGGDGYEQYF
V: TRBV7-9
J: TRBJ2-7
D: NA
size: NA

DNA: TGCGCCAGCAGCATTGGGACTTTATTTACTAGCACAGATACGCAGTATTTT
CDR3: CASSIGTLFTSTDTQYF
V: TRBV5-1
J: TRBJ2-3
D: NA
size: NA

DNA: TGTGCCAGCAGTTCTCAGGGGGGACAGTCCGAGCAGTACTTC
CDR3: CASSSQGGQSEQYF
V: TRBV6-1
J: TRBJ2-7
D: NA
size: NA

DNA: TGTGCCAGCAGGGCTACAGGGCCCTATGGCTACACCTTC
CDR3: CASRATGPYGYTF
V: TRBV5-6
J: TRBJ1-2
D: NA
size: NA

DNA: TGTGCCAGCAGTGGGTTCGGCACAGATACGCAGTATTTT
CDR3: CASSGFGTDTQYF
V: TRBV2
J: TRBJ2-3
D: NA
size: NA

DNA: TGTGCCAGCAGTTACTCGAGTAGCAGGGCGGGCTATGGCTACACCTTC
CDR3: CASSYSSSRAGYGYTF
V: TRBV6-5
J: TRBJ1-2
D: NA
size: few

DNA: TGTGCCAGCAGCTCTCTAGCGGGGTTATACACCGGGGAGCTGTTTTTT
CDR3: CASSSLAGLYTGELFF
V: TRBV7-3
J: TRBJ2-2
D: TRBD2
size: NA

DNA: TGCGCCAGCAGTGAGGTGGGCCCAGATACGCAGTATTTT
CDR3: CASSEVGPDTQYF
V: TRBV10-2
J: TRBJ2-3
D: NA
size: once

DNA: TGTGCCAGCTCACCGGGGGGTGAGCAGTTCTTC
CDR3: CASSPGGEQFF
V: TRBV18
J: TRBJ2-1
D: NA
size: NA

DNA: TGCGCCAGCAGCTTGGATACGGACGGGGCCAACGTCCTGACTTTC
CDR3: CASSLDTDGANVLTF
V: TRBV5-1
J: TRBJ2-6
D: NA
size: NA

DNA: TGTGCCAGCAGCCCTTATTATGACCACGGAGGCTATGGCTACACCTTC
CDR3: CASSPYYDHGGYGYTF
V: TRBV9
J: TRBJ1-2
D: NA
size: NA

DNA: TGTGCCAGCAGCTTTCGGGGGTTTAGCAATCAGCCCCAGCATTTT
CDR3: CASSFRGFSNQPQHF
V: TRBV11-2
J: TRBJ1-5
D: NA
size: NA

DNA: TGTGCCAGCAGCCTGGACAGTTCCCAGCATTTT
CDR3: CASSLDSSQHF
V: TRBV28
J: TRBJ1-5
D: NA
size: NA

DNA: TGTGCCAGCTCATATTTGGCCGGGACGAAAACCTACGAGCAGTACTTC
CDR3: CASSYLAGTKTYEQYF
V: TRBV18
J: TRBJ2-7
D: NA
size: NA

DNA: TGCGCCAGCAGCCAGCTCTTGTACCCTGGAAACACCATATATTTT
CDR3: CASSQLLYPGNTIYF
V: TRBV4-1
J: TRBJ1-3
D: NA
size: NA

DNA: TGTGCCAGCAGCTGGACTAGCGCCACAGATACGCAGTATTTT
CDR3: CASSWTSATDTQYF
V: TRBV7-9
J: TRBJ2-3
D: TRBD2
size: NA

DNA: TGTGCCAGCAGCTTAGGTTCGACAGGGATCACCGGGGAGCTGTTTTTT
CDR3: CASSLGSTGITGELFF
V: TRBV7-3
J: TRBJ2-2
D: TRBD1
size: NA

DNA: TGTGCCAGCAGCTCCTCCGGACAGAGCTCCTACGAGCAGTACTTC
CDR3: CASSSSGQSSYEQYF
V: TRBV7-9
J: TRBJ2-7
D: NA
size: few

DNA: TGTGCCACGACAGGGGCCCTTCGAGTCACAGATACGCAGTATTTT
CDR3: CATTGALRVTDTQYF
V: TRBV6-1
J: TRBJ2-3
D: TRBD1
size: NA

DNA: TGTGCCAGCAGTTACCTGACAGGGGATGGCTACACCTTC
CDR3: CASSYLTGDGYTF
V: TRBV6-5
J: TRBJ1-2
D: TRBD1
size: NA

DNA: TGTGCCTGGAGTAAGGGGACAGGGGGCAATCAGCCCCAGCATTTT
CDR3: CAWSKGTGGNQPQHF
V: TRBV30
J: TRBJ1-5
D: TRBD1
size: NA

DNA: TGTGCCAGCAGCTACACACCCCGGGACCGCAGCTCCTACGAGCAGTACTTC
CDR3: CASSYTPRDRSSYEQYF
V: TRBV13
J: TRBJ2-7
D: NA
size: NA

DNA: TGTGCCAGCAGCTTGGGGCCGGGTCAGCCCCAGCATTTT
CDR3: CASSLGPGQPQHF
V: TRBV5-8
J: TRBJ1-5
D: NA
size: NA

DNA: TGTGCCAGCAGCACCAGGGGTGGAAACACCATATATTTT
CDR3: CASSTRGGNTIYF
V: TRBV7-2
J: TRBJ1-3
D: NA
size: NA

DNA: TGTGCCAGCAGCCAAGATCAGAACGGGTTCGACGAGCAGTACTTC
CDR3: CASSQDQNGFDEQYF
V: TRBV4-2
J: TRBJ2-7
D: NA
size: NA

DNA: TGTGCCAGCAGCTTACTTCCCTTTTTGGATGAGCAGTTCTTC
CDR3: CASSLLPFLDEQFF
V: TRBV7-9
J: TRBJ2-1
D: NA
size: NA

DNA: TGTGCCAGCAAAACTTGGGCTGGCTCCTACAATGAGCAGTTCTTC
CDR3: CASKTWAGSYNEQFF
V: TRBV6-7
J: TRBJ2-1
D: NA
size: NA

DNA: TGTGCCAGCAGTGAAAGAAGCAATATGAGGACCCAGCATTTT
CDR3: CASSERSNMRTQHF
V: TRBV6-1
J: TRBJ1-5
D: NA
size: NA